The 20 T cell receptor beta chains below come from one sample, sequenced in a study of early T cells in non-severe SARS-CoV-2 infection. TCRdb independently ran MiXCR on the 5' RACE reads; one entry per CDR3 protein. The data show about 97,000 distinct CDR3 sequences, approximately 9.9% seen once. The sample was whole blood, taken at baseline. These receptors were collected from an adult who was a healthcare worker with PCR-confirmed SARS-CoV-2 infection or an uninfected control (not recorded which).

In this sample, this clonotype turned up many times. The chain uses TRBV2 and TRBJ2-1; the D gene is possibly TRBD2 (6 bases). The germline V gene encodes CDR1 SNHLY and CDR2 FYNNEI. The CDR3 extends over 14 amino acids. Trimming left V 7 bases short and J 7 bases short, with 17 bases between. The CDR3 reads CASKMAGLWNEQFF. In DNA, the CDR3 is TGTGCCAGCAAGATGGCGGGGCTTTGGAATGAGCAGTTCTTC.

This clonotype appeared a few times. The chain employs TRBV28 and TRBJ1-2, with no clear D. Germline CDR1 reads MDHEN; CDR2 reads SYDVKM. This CDR3 is built from 12 residues. The germline V and J ends were trimmed by 6 bases and 4 bases, with 9 bases remaining between them. The CDR3 protein is CASREGAYGYTF. CDR3 DNA sequence: TGTGCCAGCAGGGAAGGTGCCTATGGCTACACCTTC.

This clonotype is medium-sized within its sample. The chain carries TRBV9 and TRBJ2-7; 7 bases match TRBD1. The germline V gene encodes CDR1 SGDLS and CDR2 YYNGEE. J lost 2 bases, V lost 0 bases, and 2 bases had no gene match. The CDR3 consists of 14 residues. The CDR3: CASSVGDSTYEQYF. The CDR3 DNA reads as TGTGCCAGCAGCGTAGGGGACAGTACCTACGAGCAGTACTTC. Combining the CDR3 with reference TRBV9 and TRBJ2-7 gives the whole variable domain DSGVTQTPKHLITATGQRVTLRCSPRSGDLSVYWYQQSLDQGLQFLIQYYNGEERAKGNILERFSAQQFPDLHSELNLSSLELGDSALYFCASSVGDSTYEQYFGPGTRLTVT.

This clonotype has a count of ten or more. The chain joins TRBV4-3 to TRBJ2-2; 10 bases match TRBD2. The germline V gene encodes CDR1 LGHNA and CDR2 YSLEER. With 1 base clipped from V and 6 bases from J, the junction kept 5 bases outside the gene matches. CDR3 length equals 16 residues. The CDR3 DNA is TGCGCCAGCAGCCAAGCTCCAGCGGGAGGGCCCGGGGAGCTGTTTTTT. Translated: CASSQAPAGGPGELFF.

The chain recombines TRBV10-3 with TRBJ2-7; 11 bases match TRBD2. After removal of 2 bases from V and 6 bases from J, the junction contained 6 bases not matched to a gene. This CDR3 is 15 amino acids long. Germline CDR1 is ENHRY and CDR2 is SYGVKD. The CDR3 sequence: CAISEVTSGNPEQYF. The CDR3 DNA sequence: TGTGCCATCAGTGAGGTGACTAGCGGGAATCCCGAGCAGTACTTC.

This clonotype was found many times. The rearrangement joins TRBV5-1 to TRBJ1-1; TRBD1 matches 7 bases. With 3 bases clipped from V and 5 bases from J, the junction kept 7 bases outside the gene matches. The CDR3 contains 14 residues. Germline V gene lookup returns CDR1 SGHRS and CDR2 YFSETQ. The CDR3 loop reads CASSSQTGSTEAFF. The CDR3 bases are TGCGCCAGCAGCTCACAGACAGGGAGTACTGAAGCTTTCTTT.

This clonotype was seen repeatedly, ten times or more. This chain connects TRBV3-1 to TRBJ2-3; tentative D call: TRBD2 (5 bases). The germline gives CDR1 LGHDT, CDR2 YNNKEL (reference sequence). Trimming took off 2 bases at V and 6 bases at J, with 6 bases between the two ends. The CDR3 runs 12 residues. The CDR3 spells CASSQTGDTQYF. The CDR3 DNA reads TGTGCCAGCAGCCAAACGGGGGATACGCAGTATTTT.

This clonotype was recorded once. A much larger clone sits a single nucleotide away, making a read error possible. The chain uses TRBV28 and TRBJ2-7, with a weak D call TRBD1 (6 bases). Germline V gene sequence: CDR1 MDHEN, CDR2 SYDVKM. There are 12 residues in the CDR3. The CDR3 protein is CVSCDRSYEQYF. The CDR3 DNA is TGTGTCAGCTGCGACAGGTCCTACGAGCAGTACTTC.

This clonotype was seen a few times. The V gene is TRBV9, the J gene TRBJ2-7, with D perhaps matching TRBD1 (6 bases). Germline assignment: CDR1 SGDLS and CDR2 YYNGEE. V lost 0 bases and J 2 bases, leaving 9 bases between the germline ends. This CDR3 is 14 amino acids long. The CDR3 loop is CASSVGQEPYEQYF. The CDR3 nucleotides are TGTGCCAGCAGCGTAGGACAGGAGCCCTACGAGCAGTACTTC.

This clonotype occurred a few times. The gene calls are TRBV6-5 and TRBJ1-2, with TRBD1 matching over 9 bases. With 5 bases clipped from V and 8 bases from J, the junction kept 6 bases outside the gene matches. CDR3 size: 13 residues. Germline-derived CDR1 and CDR2 are MNHEY and SVGAGI. The CDR3 DNA sequence: TGTGCCAGCAGTCTCGGACAGGGGTTAGGCTACACCTTC. This codes for CASSLGQGLGYTF.

The chain is built from TRBV18 and TRBJ2-7; D is tentatively TRBD1 or TRBD2 (6 bases each). V was shortened by 1 base and J by 4 bases, with 23 bases between the two germline ends. The CDR3 is 18 residues long. The germline CDR1 and CDR2 sequences are KGHSH and LQKENI. CDR3 in amino acids: CASSPRSGAGGPLYEQYF. The CDR3 nucleotides are TGTGCCAGCTCACCACGCTCCGGTGCTGGGGGGCCTTTGTACGAGCAGTACTTC.

The rearrangement links TRBV6-6 to TRBJ2-1; no clear D. Trimming removed 5 bases at V and 0 bases at J, with 11 bases between. The CDR3 runs to 15 residues. Germline V gene lookup returns CDR1 MNHNY and CDR2 SVGAGI (reference sequence). CDR3 DNA sequence: TGTGCCAGCAGTCCGACTGTTAGCTCCTACAATGAGCAGTTCTTC. Its translation: CASSPTVSSYNEQFF.

This chain uses TRBV3-1 with TRBJ1-5; no reliable D call. V dropped 1 base and J dropped 7 bases, with 14 bases sitting between them. The CDR3 totals 15 residues. CDR1 and CDR2 from the germline V gene are LGHDT and YNNKEL (reference sequence). CDR3 bases: TGTGCCAGCAGCCAAGGATTAAGGGTTGTGCAGCCCCAGCATTTT. Translated, it gives CASSQGLRVVQPQHF.

The chain recombines TRBV11-2 with TRBJ1-2; D might be TRBD1 (5 bases). The CDR3 contains 14 residues. V was clipped by 2 bases and J by 4 bases, with 11 bases between them. CDR1 is SGHAT, CDR2 FQNNGV, per germline. The chain's CDR3 is CASSLSGDGYGYTF. In nucleotides, the CDR3 is TGTGCCAGCAGCTTATCGGGGGACGGCTATGGCTACACCTTC.

This clonotype was found many times. Relative to the germline gene, one junction end is altered; a read error may explain this. The V call is TRBV20-1, the J call TRBJ1-4; no clear D gene. This CDR3 comprises 14 residues. Looked up from germline, CDR1 is DFQATT and CDR2 is SNEGSKA (reference sequence). Here the CDR3 DNA reads TGCAGTGCTAATTGGGGTGTGATCACCAAAAATCTGTTTTTT. It translates to CSANWGVITKNLFF.

The chain uses TRBV7-9 and TRBJ1-4; TRBD1 agrees at 9 bases. The V segment lost 2 bases and the J segment 8 bases; nucleotides outside the gene matches: 3. Germline CDR1 reads SEHNR; CDR2 reads FQNEAQ (reference sequence). The CDR3 runs to 14 residues. This CDR3 is CASSLPGTGEKLFF. CDR3 sequence (DNA): TGTGCCAGCAGCTTACCGGGGACAGGGGAAAAACTGTTTTTT.

This chain joins TRBV6-5 and TRBJ1-5, with 8 bases lining up with TRBD1. From germline, CDR1 is MNHEY and CDR2 SVGAGI. Losses at the gene ends were 4 bases for V and 5 bases for J; bases not matched to a gene: 4. The CDR3 runs to 14 residues. The CDR3 loop reads CASSSDREDQPQHF. The DNA of the CDR3 is TGTGCCAGCAGTTCGGACAGGGAGGATCAGCCCCAGCATTTT.

This clonotype was seen only a few times. The chain links TRBV5-1 to TRBJ2-5, with D tentatively TRBD1 (7 bases). The CDR3 has 16 amino acids. The germline V gene encodes CDR1 SGHRS and CDR2 YFSETQ. Trimming removed 4 bases at V and 3 bases at J, with 19 bases between. The CDR3 DNA follows: TGCGCCAGCAGCCCGGGACAGACTAGGGGAAAAGAGACCCAGTACTTC. Translation: CASSPGQTRGKETQYF.

This clonotype appeared once. The chain is built from TRBV12-5 and TRBJ2-5; perhaps TRBD1 as D (6 bases). The CDR3 covers 14 residues. Trimming stripped 7 bases from V and 0 bases from J, with 12 bases between. Per the germline V gene, CDR1 is LGHNT and CDR2 is FRNRAP. CDR3 protein: CASARNRDQETQYF. CDR3 bases: TGTGCTAGTGCCCGTAACAGGGACCAAGAGACCCAGTACTTC.

This clonotype was seen a few times. J is TRBJ2-1 and V is TRBV19; 10 positions match TRBD2. Germline loops: CDR1 LNHDA, CDR2 SQIVND (reference sequence). J lost 3 bases, V lost 5 bases, and 13 bases had no gene match. CDR3 length equals 18 residues. The CDR3 protein is CASSLFLAGAVDYNEQFF. The CDR3 bases are TGTGCCAGTAGTCTATTCCTAGCGGGGGCCGTAGACTACAATGAGCAGTTCTTC.